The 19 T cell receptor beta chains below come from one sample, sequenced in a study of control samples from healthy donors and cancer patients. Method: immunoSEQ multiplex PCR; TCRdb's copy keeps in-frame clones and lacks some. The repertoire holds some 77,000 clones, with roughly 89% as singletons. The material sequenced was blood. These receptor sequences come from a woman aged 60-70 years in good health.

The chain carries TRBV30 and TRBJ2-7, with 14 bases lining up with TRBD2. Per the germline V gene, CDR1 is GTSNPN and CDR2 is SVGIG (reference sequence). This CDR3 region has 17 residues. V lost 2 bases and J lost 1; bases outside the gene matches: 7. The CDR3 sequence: CAWSKMTSGGASYEQYF. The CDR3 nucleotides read TGTGCCTGGAGTAAAATGACTAGCGGGGGGGCATCCTACGAGCAGTACTTC.

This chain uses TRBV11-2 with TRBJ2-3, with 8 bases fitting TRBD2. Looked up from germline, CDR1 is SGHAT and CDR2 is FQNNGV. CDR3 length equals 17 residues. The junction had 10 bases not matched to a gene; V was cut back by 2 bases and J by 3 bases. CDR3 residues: CASSLRFSGSGTDTQYF. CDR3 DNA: TGTGCCAGCAGCTTAAGGTTCAGCGGGAGTGGAACAGATACGCAGTATTTT.

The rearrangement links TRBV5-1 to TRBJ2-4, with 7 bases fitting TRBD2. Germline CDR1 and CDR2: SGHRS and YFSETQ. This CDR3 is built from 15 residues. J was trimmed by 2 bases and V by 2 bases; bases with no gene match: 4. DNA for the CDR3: TGCGCCAGCAGCTTAGGCGGGAGAACCAAAAACATTCAGTACTTC. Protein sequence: CASSLGGRTKNIQYF.

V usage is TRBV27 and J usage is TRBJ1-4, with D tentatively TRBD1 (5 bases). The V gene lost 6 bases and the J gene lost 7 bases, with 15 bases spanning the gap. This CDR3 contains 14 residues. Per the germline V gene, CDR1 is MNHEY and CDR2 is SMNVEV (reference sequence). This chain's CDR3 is CASSRGGVGEKLFF. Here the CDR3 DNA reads TGTGCCAGCAGCCGGGGAGGGGTTGGTGAAAAACTGTTTTTT. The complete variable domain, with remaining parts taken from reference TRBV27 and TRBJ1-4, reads EAQVTQNPRYLITVTGKKLTVTCSQNMNHEYMSWYRQDPGLGLRQIYYSMNVEVTDKGDVPEGYKVSRKEKRNFPLILESPSPNQTSLYFCASSRGGVGEKLFFGSGTQLSVL.

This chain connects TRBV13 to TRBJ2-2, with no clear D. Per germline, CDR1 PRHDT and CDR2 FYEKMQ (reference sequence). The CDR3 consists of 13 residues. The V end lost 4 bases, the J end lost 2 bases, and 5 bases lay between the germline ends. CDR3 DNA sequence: TGTGCCAGCAGCTCGACTAACACCGGGGAGCTGTTTTTT. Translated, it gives CASSSTNTGELFF.

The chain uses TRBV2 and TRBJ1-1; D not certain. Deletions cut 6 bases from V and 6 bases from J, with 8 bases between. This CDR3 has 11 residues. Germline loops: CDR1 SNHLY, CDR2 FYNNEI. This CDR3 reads CASRVSAEAFF. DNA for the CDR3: TGTGCCAGCAGGGTCTCGGCTGAAGCTTTCTTT.

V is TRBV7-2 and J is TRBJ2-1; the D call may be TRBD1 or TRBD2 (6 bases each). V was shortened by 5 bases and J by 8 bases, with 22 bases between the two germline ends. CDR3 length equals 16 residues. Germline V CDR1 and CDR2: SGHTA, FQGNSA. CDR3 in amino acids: CASSTWTRRGSYEQFF. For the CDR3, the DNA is TGTGCCAGCAGCACCTGGACCCGGAGGGGGTCCTATGAGCAGTTCTTC. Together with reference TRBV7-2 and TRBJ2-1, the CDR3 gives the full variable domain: GAGVSQSPSNKVTEKGKDVELRCDPISGHTALYWYRQSLGQGLEFLIYFQGNSAPDKSGLPSDRFSAERTGGSVSTLTIQRTQQEDSAVYLCASSTWTRRGSYEQFFGPGTRLTVL.

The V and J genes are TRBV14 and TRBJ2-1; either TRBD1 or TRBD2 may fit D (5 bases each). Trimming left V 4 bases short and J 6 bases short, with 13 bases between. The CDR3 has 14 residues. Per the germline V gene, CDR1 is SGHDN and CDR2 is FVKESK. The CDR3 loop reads CASSRGAGSNEQFF. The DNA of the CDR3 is TGTGCCAGCAGCCGAGGGGCCGGCTCCAATGAGCAGTTCTTC.

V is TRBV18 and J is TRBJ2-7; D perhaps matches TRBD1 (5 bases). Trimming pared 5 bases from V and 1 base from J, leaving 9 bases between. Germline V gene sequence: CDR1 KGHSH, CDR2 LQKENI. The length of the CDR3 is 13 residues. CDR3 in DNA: TGTGCCAGCTCAGAACGACAGTCCTACGAGCAGTACTTC. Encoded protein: CASSERQSYEQYF.

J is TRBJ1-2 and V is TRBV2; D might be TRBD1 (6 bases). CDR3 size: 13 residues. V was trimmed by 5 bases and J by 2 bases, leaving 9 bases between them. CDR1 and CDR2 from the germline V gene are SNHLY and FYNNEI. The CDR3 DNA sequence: TGTGCCAGCAGTAAGGACAGAAACTATGGCTACACCTTC. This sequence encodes CASSKDRNYGYTF.

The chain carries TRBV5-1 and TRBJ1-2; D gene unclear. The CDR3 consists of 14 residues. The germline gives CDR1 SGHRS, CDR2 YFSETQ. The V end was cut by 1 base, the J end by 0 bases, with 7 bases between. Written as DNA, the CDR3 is TGCGCCAGCAGCTTGTTTGGAGCTAACTATGGCTACACCTTC. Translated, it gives CASSLFGANYGYTF.

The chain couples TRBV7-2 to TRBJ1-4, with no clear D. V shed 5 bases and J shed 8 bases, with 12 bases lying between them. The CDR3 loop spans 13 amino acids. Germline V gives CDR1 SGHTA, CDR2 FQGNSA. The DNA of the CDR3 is TGTGCCAGCAGCCCCGGCAGGTGGGAAAAACTGTTTTTT. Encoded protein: CASSPGRWEKLFF.

The CDR3 loop reads CASTGTSVGDTQYF. Written as DNA, the CDR3 is TGTGCCAGTACCGGGACTAGCGTAGGGGATACGCAGTATTTT. V usage is TRBV2 and J usage is TRBJ2-3, with TRBD2 matching over 10 bases. The V gene's germline CDR1 is SNHLY and CDR2 FYNNEI. CDR3 length equals 14 residues. Trimming removed 9 bases from V and 6 bases from J; junction bases left unmatched: 9.

The CDR3 sequence is CASSQAGSRTAYGYTF. The CDR3, as DNA: TGCGCCAGCAGCCAAGCAGGGTCTAGGACTGCCTATGGCTACACCTTC. V usage is TRBV4-3 and J usage is TRBJ1-2, with a weak D call TRBD1 (5 bases). Germline CDR1 is LGHNA and CDR2 is YSLEER. Deletions cut 1 base from V and 4 bases from J, with 16 bases between. There are 16 residues in the CDR3.

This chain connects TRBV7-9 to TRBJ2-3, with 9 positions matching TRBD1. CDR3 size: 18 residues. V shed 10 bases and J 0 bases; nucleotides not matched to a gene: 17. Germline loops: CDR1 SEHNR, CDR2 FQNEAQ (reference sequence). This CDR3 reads CATTARDRVPLSTDTQYF. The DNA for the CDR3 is TGTGCCACCACCGCCCGGGACAGGGTACCTTTGAGCACAGATACGCAGTATTTT.

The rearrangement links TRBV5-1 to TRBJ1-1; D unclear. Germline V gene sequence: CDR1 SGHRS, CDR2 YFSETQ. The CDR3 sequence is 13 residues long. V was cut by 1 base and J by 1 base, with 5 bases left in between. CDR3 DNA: TGCGCCAGCAGCTTGATCCCGAACACTGAAGCTTTCTTT. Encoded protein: CASSLIPNTEAFF.

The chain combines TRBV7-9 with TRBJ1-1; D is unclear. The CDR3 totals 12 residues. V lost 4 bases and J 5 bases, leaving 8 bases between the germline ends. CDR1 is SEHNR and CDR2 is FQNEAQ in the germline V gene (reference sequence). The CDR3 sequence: CASSSPRTEAFF. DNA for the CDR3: TGTGCCAGCAGCTCCCCCAGAACTGAAGCTTTCTTT.

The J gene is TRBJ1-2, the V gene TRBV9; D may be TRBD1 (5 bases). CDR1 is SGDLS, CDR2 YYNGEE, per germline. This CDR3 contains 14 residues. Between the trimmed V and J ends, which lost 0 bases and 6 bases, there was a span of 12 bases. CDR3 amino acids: CASSVGSWGDGYTF. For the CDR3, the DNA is TGTGCCAGCAGCGTAGGCTCCTGGGGCGATGGCTACACCTTC.

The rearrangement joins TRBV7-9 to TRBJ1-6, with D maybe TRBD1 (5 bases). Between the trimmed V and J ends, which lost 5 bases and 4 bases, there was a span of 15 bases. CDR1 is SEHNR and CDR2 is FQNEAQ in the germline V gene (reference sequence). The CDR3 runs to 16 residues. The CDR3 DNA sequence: TGTGCCAGCAGCCCCTCGATGGGGGATTATAATTCACCCCTCCACTTT. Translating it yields CASSPSMGDYNSPLHF.